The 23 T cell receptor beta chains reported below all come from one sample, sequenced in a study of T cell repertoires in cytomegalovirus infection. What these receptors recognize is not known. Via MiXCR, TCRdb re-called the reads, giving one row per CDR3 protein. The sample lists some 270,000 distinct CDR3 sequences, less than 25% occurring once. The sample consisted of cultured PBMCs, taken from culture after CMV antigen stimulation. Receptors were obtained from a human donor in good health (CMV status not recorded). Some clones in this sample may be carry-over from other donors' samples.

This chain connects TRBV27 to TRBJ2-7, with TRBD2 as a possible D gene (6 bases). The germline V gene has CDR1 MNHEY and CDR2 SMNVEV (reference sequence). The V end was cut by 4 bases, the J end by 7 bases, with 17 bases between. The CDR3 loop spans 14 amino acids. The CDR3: CASSWGTQRGEQYF. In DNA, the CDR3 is TGTGCCAGCAGTTGGGGGACTCAGCGCGGAGAGCAGTACTTC.

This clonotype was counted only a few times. The CDR3 region has the DNA TGTGCCGTCCGGCGGGACAGAGAGCAGTTCTTC. Amino acids: CAVRRDREQFF. The chain uses TRBV19 and TRBJ2-1; perhaps TRBD1 as D (7 bases). Germline CDR1 is LNHDA and CDR2 is SQIVND (reference sequence). The length of the CDR3 is 11 residues. The V end lost 11 bases, the J end lost 10 bases, and 15 bases lay between the germline ends.

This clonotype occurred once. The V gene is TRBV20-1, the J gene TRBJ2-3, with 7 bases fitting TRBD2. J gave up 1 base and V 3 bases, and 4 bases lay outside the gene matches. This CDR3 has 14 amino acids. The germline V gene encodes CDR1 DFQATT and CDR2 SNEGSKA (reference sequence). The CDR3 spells CSASRLAGTDTQYF. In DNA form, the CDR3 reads TGCAGTGCTAGCCGCCTAGCGGGCACAGATACGCAGTATTTT.

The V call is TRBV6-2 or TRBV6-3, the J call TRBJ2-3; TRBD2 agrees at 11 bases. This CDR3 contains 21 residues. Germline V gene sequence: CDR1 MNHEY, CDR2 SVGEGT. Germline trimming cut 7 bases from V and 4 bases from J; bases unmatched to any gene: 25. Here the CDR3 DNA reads TGTGCCAGCAAACCGGAGTGGGGGGCTAGCGGGAGGAAAGAAGCATCAGATACGCAGTATTTT. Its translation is CASKPEWGASGRKEASDTQYF.

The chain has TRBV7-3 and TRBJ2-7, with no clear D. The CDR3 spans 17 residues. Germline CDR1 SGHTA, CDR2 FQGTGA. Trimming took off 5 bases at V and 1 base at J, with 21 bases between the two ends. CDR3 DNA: TGTGCCAGCAGCCCAATCCCCACCGCGTCCCCGTCCTACGAGCAGTACTTC. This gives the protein CASSPIPTASPSYEQYF.

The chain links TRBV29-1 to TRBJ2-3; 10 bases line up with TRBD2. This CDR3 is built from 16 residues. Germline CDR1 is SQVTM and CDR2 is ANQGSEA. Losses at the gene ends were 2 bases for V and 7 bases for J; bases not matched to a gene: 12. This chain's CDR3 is CSVEYFLAGEFNTQYF. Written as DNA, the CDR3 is TGCAGCGTTGAATATTTCCTAGCGGGAGAGTTTAATACGCAGTATTTT.

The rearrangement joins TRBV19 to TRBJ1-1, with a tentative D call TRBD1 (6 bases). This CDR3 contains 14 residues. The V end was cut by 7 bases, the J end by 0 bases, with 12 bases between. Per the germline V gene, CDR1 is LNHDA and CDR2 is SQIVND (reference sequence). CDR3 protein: CASKRGQLNTEAFF. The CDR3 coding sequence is TGTGCCAGTAAAAGAGGACAGTTGAACACTGAAGCTTTCTTT.

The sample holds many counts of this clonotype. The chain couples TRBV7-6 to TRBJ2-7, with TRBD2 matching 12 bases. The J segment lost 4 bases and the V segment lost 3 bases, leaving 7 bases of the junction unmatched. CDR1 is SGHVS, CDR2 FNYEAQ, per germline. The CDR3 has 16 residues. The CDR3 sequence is CASSFQPSGREYEQYV. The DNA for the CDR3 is TGTGCCAGCAGCTTCCAACCTAGCGGGAGGGAGTACGAGCAGTACGTC.

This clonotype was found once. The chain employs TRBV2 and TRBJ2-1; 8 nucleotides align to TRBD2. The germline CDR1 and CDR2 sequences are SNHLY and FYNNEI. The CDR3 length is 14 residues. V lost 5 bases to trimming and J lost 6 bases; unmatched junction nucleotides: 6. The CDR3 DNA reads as TGTGCCAGCAGTAGGGGACTAGGGATCAATGAGCAGTTCTTC. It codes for CASSRGLGINEQFF.

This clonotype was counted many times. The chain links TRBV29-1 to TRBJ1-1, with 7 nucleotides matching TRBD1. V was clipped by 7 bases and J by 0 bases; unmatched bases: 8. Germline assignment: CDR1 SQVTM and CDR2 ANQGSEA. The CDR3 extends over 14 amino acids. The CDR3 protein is CSAQSGTVNTEAFF. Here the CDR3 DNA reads TGCAGCGCACAATCCGGGACAGTGAACACTGAAGCTTTCTTT.

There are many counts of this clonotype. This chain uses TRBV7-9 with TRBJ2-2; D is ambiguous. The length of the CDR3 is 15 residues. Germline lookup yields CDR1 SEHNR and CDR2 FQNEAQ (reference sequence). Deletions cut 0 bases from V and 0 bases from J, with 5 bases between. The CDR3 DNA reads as TGTGCCAGCAGCTTAGCTTCTACGAACACCGGGGAGCTGTTTTTT. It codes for CASSLASTNTGELFF.

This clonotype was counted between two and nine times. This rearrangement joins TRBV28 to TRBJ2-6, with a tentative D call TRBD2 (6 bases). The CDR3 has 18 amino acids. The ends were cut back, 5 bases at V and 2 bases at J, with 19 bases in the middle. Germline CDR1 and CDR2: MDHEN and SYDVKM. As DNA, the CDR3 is TGTGCCAGCAGTCCTTGGGACTTCCGGAACCCTGGGGCCAACGTCCTGACTTTC. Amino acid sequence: CASSPWDFRNPGANVLTF.

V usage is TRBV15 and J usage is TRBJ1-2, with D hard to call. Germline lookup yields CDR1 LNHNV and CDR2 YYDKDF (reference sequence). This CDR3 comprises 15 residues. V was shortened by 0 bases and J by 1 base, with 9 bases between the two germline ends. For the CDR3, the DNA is TGTGCCACCAGCAGAGATCTGCTGGGTAACTATGGCTACACCTTC. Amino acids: CATSRDLLGNYGYTF.

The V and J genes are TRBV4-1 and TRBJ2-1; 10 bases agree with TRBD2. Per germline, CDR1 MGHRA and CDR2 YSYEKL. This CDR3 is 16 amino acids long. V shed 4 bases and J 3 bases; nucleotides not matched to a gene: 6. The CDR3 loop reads CASSLGAGGDYNEQFF. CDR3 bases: TGCGCCAGCAGCCTCGGAGCGGGAGGGGACTACAATGAGCAGTTCTTC.

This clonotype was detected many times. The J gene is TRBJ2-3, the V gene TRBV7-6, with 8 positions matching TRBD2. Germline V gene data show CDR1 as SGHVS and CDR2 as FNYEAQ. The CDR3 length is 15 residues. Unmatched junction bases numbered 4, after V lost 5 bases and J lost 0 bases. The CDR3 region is CASSRTSGSTDTQYF. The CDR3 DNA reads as TGTGCCAGCAGCCGAACTAGCGGAAGCACAGATACGCAGTATTTT.

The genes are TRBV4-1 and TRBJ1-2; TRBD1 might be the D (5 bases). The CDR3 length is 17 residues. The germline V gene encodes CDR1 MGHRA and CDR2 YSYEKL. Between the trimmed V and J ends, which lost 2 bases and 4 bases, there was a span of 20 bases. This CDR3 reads CASSQLDMGFSRYGYTF. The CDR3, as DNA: TGCGCCAGCAGCCAACTGGACATGGGATTCAGCCGCTATGGCTACACCTTC.

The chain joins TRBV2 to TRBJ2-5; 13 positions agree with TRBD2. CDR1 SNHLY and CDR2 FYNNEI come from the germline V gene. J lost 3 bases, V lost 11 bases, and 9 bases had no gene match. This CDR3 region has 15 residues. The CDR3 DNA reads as TGTGCCGTTCCATACGGACTAGCGGGAGAAGAGACCCAGTACTTC. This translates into CAVPYGLAGEETQYF.

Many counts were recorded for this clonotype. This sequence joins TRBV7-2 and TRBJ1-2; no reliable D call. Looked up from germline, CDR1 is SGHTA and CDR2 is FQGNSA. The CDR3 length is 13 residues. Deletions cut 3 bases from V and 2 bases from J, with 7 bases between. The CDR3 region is CASSFASNYGYTF. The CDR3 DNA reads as TGTGCCAGCAGCTTTGCATCAAACTATGGCTACACCTTC.

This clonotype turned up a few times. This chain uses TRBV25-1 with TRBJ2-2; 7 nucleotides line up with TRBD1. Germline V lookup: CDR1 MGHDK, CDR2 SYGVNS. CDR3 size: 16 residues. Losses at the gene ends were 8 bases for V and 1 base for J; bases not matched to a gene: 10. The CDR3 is CASPEGAGENTGELFF. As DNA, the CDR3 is TGTGCCAGCCCCGAGGGGGCAGGGGAGAACACCGGGGAGCTGTTTTTT.

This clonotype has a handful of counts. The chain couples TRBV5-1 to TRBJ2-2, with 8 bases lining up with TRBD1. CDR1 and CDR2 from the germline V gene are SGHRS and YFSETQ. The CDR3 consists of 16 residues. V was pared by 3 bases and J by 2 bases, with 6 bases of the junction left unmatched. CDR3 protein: CASSWAGGANTGELFF. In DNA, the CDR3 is TGCGCCAGCAGCTGGGCAGGGGGCGCCAACACCGGGGAGCTGTTTTTT.

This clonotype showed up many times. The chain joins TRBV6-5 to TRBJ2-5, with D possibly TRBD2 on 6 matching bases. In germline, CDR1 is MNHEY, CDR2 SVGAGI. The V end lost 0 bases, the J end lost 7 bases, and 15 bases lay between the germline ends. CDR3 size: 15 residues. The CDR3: CASSYSLRDVWTQYF. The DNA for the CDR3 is TGTGCCAGCAGTTACTCACTGCGGGATGTATGGACCCAGTACTTC.

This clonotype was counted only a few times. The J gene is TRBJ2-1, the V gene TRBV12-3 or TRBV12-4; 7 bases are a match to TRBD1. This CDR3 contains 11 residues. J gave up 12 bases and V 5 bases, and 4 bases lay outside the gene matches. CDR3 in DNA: TGTGCCAGCAGTCAGGACAGGAGGCAGTTCTTC. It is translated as CASSQDRRQFF.

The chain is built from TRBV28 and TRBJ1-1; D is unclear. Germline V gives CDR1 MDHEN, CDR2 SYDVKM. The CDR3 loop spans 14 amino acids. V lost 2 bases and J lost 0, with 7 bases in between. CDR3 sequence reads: CASSLIDLNTEAFF. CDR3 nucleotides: TGTGCCAGCAGTTTAATAGACTTGAACACTGAAGCTTTCTTT.